These 26 T cell receptor beta chains originate from one sample sequenced in a study of T cell responses to AZD1222 COVID-19 vaccine. Profiled with immunoSEQ multiplex PCR; TCRdb holds only in-frame clones, not every one. The sample consists of about 120,000 clones, around 81% of them appearing once. The material sequenced was peripheral blood, taken on day 0 of AZD1222 vaccination. These receptors were obtained from an adult in good health.

The CDR3 DNA is TGCGCCAGCAGCCCCGCCCCGGGTGAAACCTACGAGCAGTACTTC. Translating it yields CASSPAPGETYEQYF. This chain links TRBV5-1 with TRBJ2-7, with no clear D. CDR1 and CDR2 from the germline V gene are SGHRS and YFSETQ. V gave up 4 bases and J gave up 2 bases, with 16 bases separating them. The CDR3 runs 15 residues. Supplemented by reference TRBV5-1 and TRBJ2-7, the full variable domain reads KAGVTQTPRYLIKTRGQQVTLSCSPISGHRSVSWYQQTPGQGLQFLFEYFSETQRNKGNFPGRFSGRQFSNSRSEMNVSTLELGDSALYLCASSPAPGETYEQYFGPGTRLTVT.

The chain links TRBV15 to TRBJ1-4; D gene unclear. V was pared by 3 bases and J by 4 bases, with 12 bases between. In germline, CDR1 is LNHNV, CDR2 YYDKDF (reference sequence). This CDR3 is built from 15 residues. The CDR3 DNA is TGTGCCACCAGCAGGAGCCGTGCCTTTAATGAAAAACTGTTTTTT. This translates into CATSRSRAFNEKLFF.

The J gene is TRBJ1-2, the V gene TRBV6-2 or TRBV6-3; D is unclear. The V gene's germline CDR1 is MNHEY and CDR2 SVGEGT. This CDR3 region has 12 residues. Trimming took off 0 bases at V and 13 bases at J, with 12 bases between the two ends. DNA of the CDR3: TGTGCCAGCAGTTACTCGATTCCCGGAAGCACCTTC. Its translation is CASSYSIPGSTF.

The rearrangement links TRBV7-9 to TRBJ1-4; TRBD1 matches 8 bases. The CDR3 length is 15 residues. Germline values: CDR1 SEHNR, CDR2 FQNEAQ (reference sequence). V lost 5 bases to trimming and J lost 8 bases; unmatched junction nucleotides: 10. CDR3 nucleotide sequence: TGTGCCAGCAGCCCCGGACAGGGAGGACGGGAAAAACTGTTTTTT. Protein sequence: CASSPGQGGREKLFF.

J is TRBJ2-3 and V is TRBV5-4; 8 positions agree with TRBD1. The germline V gene has CDR1 SGHNT and CDR2 YYREEE (reference sequence). The CDR3 extends over 16 amino acids. V trimming: 2 bases; J trimming: 2 bases; junction bases outside the gene matches: 7. The CDR3 DNA reads TGTGCCAGCAGCTTAGACAGGGGACTTTCCACAGATACGCAGTATTTT. Amino acids: CASSLDRGLSTDTQYF.

The J gene is TRBJ1-2, the V gene TRBV11-2; no reliable D call. The ends were cut back, 1 base at V and 7 bases at J, with 10 bases in the middle. This CDR3 has 13 residues. CDR1 is SGHAT, CDR2 FQNNGV, per germline. The CDR3 spells CASSLVVAAGYTF. The CDR3 DNA follows: TGTGCCAGCAGCTTAGTCGTAGCGGCTGGCTACACCTTC. Full variable domain (missing parts from reference TRBV11-2 and TRBJ1-2): EAGVAQSPRYKIIEKRQSVAFWCNPISGHATLYWYQQILGQGPKLLIQFQNNGVVDDSQLPKDRFSAERLKGVDSTLKIQPAKLEDSAVYLCASSLVVAAGYTFGSGTRLTVV.

This chain links TRBV5-4 with TRBJ1-1, with D unclear. V was trimmed by 4 bases and J by 1 base, leaving 11 bases between them. The CDR3 is 14 amino acids. Per the germline V gene, CDR1 is SGHNT and CDR2 is YYREEE (reference sequence). DNA of the CDR3: TGTGCCAGCAGCCCCTGGCCCCCGAACACTGAAGCTTTCTTT. It translates to CASSPWPPNTEAFF.

J is TRBJ2-2 and V is TRBV19; 7 bases are shared with TRBD1. CDR3 length equals 14 residues. The ends lost 7 bases at V and 5 bases at J; junction bases unmatched: 7. Per germline, CDR1 LNHDA and CDR2 SQIVND (reference sequence). The CDR3 loop reads CASIPPGQTGELFF. The CDR3 DNA follows: TGTGCCAGTATACCTCCGGGACAGACCGGGGAGCTGTTTTTT.

This chain links TRBV2 with TRBJ2-7; no reliable D call. The V end lost 6 bases, the J end lost 4 bases, and 7 bases lay between the germline ends. Germline CDR1 reads SNHLY; CDR2 reads FYNNEI. This CDR3 region has 11 residues. CDR3 protein: CASSQQYEQYF. The CDR3 nucleotides are TGTGCCAGCAGCCAGCAGTACGAGCAGTACTTC.

V usage is TRBV28 and J usage is TRBJ2-3; D gene unclear. V was pared by 4 bases and J by 4 bases, with 9 bases between. Germline assignment: CDR1 MDHEN and CDR2 SYDVKM. The CDR3 has 13 amino acids. The chain's CDR3 is CASSSNVADTQYF. The CDR3 nucleotides read TGTGCCAGCAGTTCCAACGTAGCAGATACGCAGTATTTT.

V usage is TRBV18 and J usage is TRBJ2-6, with D uncertain. Trimming removed 3 bases at V and 0 bases at J, with 9 bases between. This CDR3 is 16 amino acids long. CDR1 KGHSH and CDR2 LQKENI come from the germline V gene. The DNA for the CDR3 is TGTGCCAGCTCACCCGTCACCCTCTCTGGGGCCAACGTCCTGACTTTC. Its translation is CASSPVTLSGANVLTF.

The rearrangement links TRBV10-2 to TRBJ2-3; either TRBD1 or TRBD2 may supply D (5 bases each). Germline CDR1 and CDR2: WSHSY and SAAADI. Trimming shortened V by 8 bases and J by 4 bases, and 13 bases separated the two germline ends. The CDR3 has 13 residues. For the CDR3, the DNA is TGCGCCAGCCGGGACGCAGGGCCAGATACGCAGTATTTT. It codes for CASRDAGPDTQYF.

This clone was observed a few times. This rearrangement joins TRBV28 to TRBJ1-6; no definite D call. The V end lost 6 bases, the J end lost 10 bases, and 16 bases lay between the germline ends. CDR3 length: 14 amino acids. Germline CDR1 is MDHEN and CDR2 is SYDVKM. The DNA of the CDR3 is TGTGCCAGCAGGTTCTTGGGGAGGAGATCACCCCTCCACTTT. Translating gives CASRFLGRRSPLHF.

The V and J genes are TRBV28 and TRBJ2-7, with D unclear. Germline V gives CDR1 MDHEN, CDR2 SYDVKM. The ends were cut back, 6 bases at V and 4 bases at J, with 10 bases in the middle. CDR3 length equals 12 residues. In DNA, the CDR3 is TGTGCCAGCAGGAGCCCCTCTTACGAGCAGTACTTC. Translating it yields CASRSPSYEQYF.

The chain has TRBV6-2 or TRBV6-3 and TRBJ1-5; D uncertain. The CDR3 runs 13 residues. Trimming took 5 bases from V and 4 from J, leaving 9 bases between them. Germline values: CDR1 MNHEY, CDR2 SVGEGT. The CDR3: CASSPWTNQPQHF. The CDR3 coding sequence is TGTGCCAGCAGTCCCTGGACTAATCAGCCCCAGCATTTT.

This chain joins TRBV19 and TRBJ2-5; D unclear. CDR1 and CDR2 from the germline V gene are LNHDA and SQIVND (reference sequence). V gave up 5 bases and J gave up 1 base, with 20 bases separating them. The CDR3 length is 17 residues. This chain's CDR3 is CASSPSGSLGLQETQYF. The CDR3 region has the DNA TGTGCCAGTAGTCCCTCCGGATCACTCGGTCTCCAAGAGACCCAGTACTTC.

The chain links TRBV5-6 to TRBJ2-1, with TRBD1 matching over 7 bases. The CDR3 has 14 amino acids. J gave up 9 bases and V 6 bases, and 12 bases lay outside the gene matches. From germline, CDR1 is SGHDT and CDR2 YYEEEE. CDR3 sequence (DNA): TGTGCCAGCATGAGGGGGCTGGTTGACGGTGAGCAGTTCTTC. This gives the protein CASMRGLVDGEQFF.

V is TRBV7-2 and J is TRBJ2-7; D is perhaps TRBD2 (6 bases). The V end lost 3 bases, the J end lost 5 bases, and 14 bases lay between the germline ends. The CDR3 is made up of 14 amino acids. Germline V gene lookup returns CDR1 SGHTA and CDR2 FQGNSA. CDR3 coding DNA: TGTGCCAGCAGCTTGGGGGGTGGGGTGGACGAGCAGTACTTC. This translates into CASSLGGGVDEQYF.

The chain is built from TRBV5-8 and TRBJ2-3, with TRBD2 matching over 9 bases. Germline V gene data show CDR1 as SGHTS and CDR2 as YDEGEE. This CDR3 contains 14 residues. Losses at the gene ends were 2 bases for V and 10 bases for J; bases not matched to a gene: 8. CDR3 coding DNA: TGTGCCAGCAGCTTAAGACTAGCGGCAAAGGCGCAGTATTTT. It yields the protein CASSLRLAAKAQYF.

This chain links TRBV7-2 with TRBJ1-2; 7 positions match TRBD1. Germline V CDR1 and CDR2: SGHTA, FQGNSA. V lost 5 bases, J lost 0 bases, and 15 bases stayed unmatched. CDR3 length: 18 amino acids. Here the CDR3 DNA reads TGTGCCAGCAGCGGCCAGGGGGTGCAGGACATTCCTAACTATGGCTACACCTTC. Its translation: CASSGQGVQDIPNYGYTF.

The chain carries TRBV6-5 and TRBJ2-5; unclear D gene. The CDR3 runs to 14 residues. The germline V gene encodes CDR1 MNHEY and CDR2 SVGAGI. V was clipped by 0 bases and J by 9 bases, with 14 bases between them. The CDR3 bases are TGTGCCAGCAGTTACTCCGCCGGCCACTGGGCCCAGTACTTC. Translated: CASSYSAGHWAQYF.

On this clone itself: The same CDR3 can be traced to other DNA sequences in this sample. The CDR3 is CASSLDQETQYF. The CDR3 region has the DNA TGCGCCAGCAGCTTGGATCAAGAGACCCAGTACTTC. The chain is built from TRBV5-1 and TRBJ2-5; D gene uncertain. V shed 0 bases and J shed 2 bases, with 2 bases lying between them. Germline CDR1 reads SGHRS; CDR2 reads YFSETQ. The CDR3 runs to 12 residues. The variable domain in full, with the rest retrieved from reference TRBV5-1 and TRBJ2-5, is KAGVTQTPRYLIKTRGQQVTLSCSPISGHRSVSWYQQTPGQGLQFLFEYFSETQRNKGNFPGRFSGRQFSNSRSEMNVSTLELGDSALYLCASSLDQETQYFGPGTRLLVL.

V and J are TRBV18 and TRBJ1-1; D is possibly TRBD1 (6 bases). The CDR3 covers 14 residues. Trimming shortened V by 3 bases and J by 3 bases, and 11 bases separated the two germline ends. The germline gives CDR1 KGHSH, CDR2 LQKENI. CDR3 sequence: CASSPSRQDTEAFF. The CDR3 nucleotides read TGTGCCAGCTCACCGTCCAGACAGGACACTGAAGCTTTCTTT.

The V call is TRBV7-2, the J call TRBJ1-2; TRBD1 agrees at 8 bases. Trimming at V came to 1 base and at J to 5 bases, leaving 9 bases not matched to a gene. Germline values: CDR1 SGHTA, CDR2 FQGNSA. The CDR3 runs 16 residues. CDR3 loop: CASSLVIQQGAYGYTF. The CDR3 bases are TGTGCCAGCAGCTTAGTAATACAGCAGGGGGCTTATGGCTACACCTTC.

This clone was seen a few times. The chain recombines TRBV28 with TRBJ2-7; TRBD2 agrees at 9 bases. V lost 2 bases to trimming and J lost 2 bases; unmatched junction nucleotides: 4. The CDR3 contains 15 residues. Germline V CDR1 and CDR2: MDHEN, SYDVKM. In DNA form, the CDR3 reads TGTGCCAGCAGTTTAGCGTCTAGCGGGGCCTACGAGCAGTACTTC. It encodes CASSLASSGAYEQYF.

This chain joins TRBV7-9 and TRBJ1-4; 8 positions match TRBD1. The germline gives CDR1 SEHNR, CDR2 FQNEAQ (reference sequence). V was pared by 3 bases and J by 4 bases, with 1 base of the junction left unmatched. The CDR3 sequence is 14 residues long. The CDR3 bases are TGTGCCAGCAGCTTTACAGGGGGTAATGAAAAACTGTTTTTT. Amino acids: CASSFTGGNEKLFF.